A selection of T cell receptor beta chains follows, all from one sample in a study of blood T cell repertoires in COVID-19. The data were produced by immunoSEQ multiplex PCR, yet TCRdb's version contains in-frame clones alone and is incomplete. The sample lists roughly 500,000 clones, about 88% occurring once. Sequencing used PBMCs or T cells enriched from blood (not recorded which). The source of these receptors is a woman aged 55-69 years who had recovered from COVID-19. The CDR3 runs from the conserved cysteine through the conserved F or W. The D gene is left open where the match is weak. Clone size is stated in some rows and not others, as once, few, many or a class when expanded.

D: TRBD1; V: TRBV7-2; J: TRBJ2-1; size: -; length: 16; CDR3: CASSLDGTGAYNEQFF; DNA: TGTGCCAGCAGCTTAGACGGGACAGGGGCCTACAATGAGCAGTTCTTC
D: -; V: TRBV27; J: TRBJ1-4; size: -; length: 15; CDR3: CASSSQGKKSEKLFF; DNA: TGTGCCAGCAGCTCTCAGGGGAAAAAGAGCGAAAAACTGTTTTTT
D: -; V: TRBV18; J: TRBJ1-6; size: -; length: 15; CDR3: CASSQDSSYNSPLHF; DNA: TGTGCCAGCTCGCAGGACAGCTCCTATAATTCACCCCTCCACTTT
D: TRBD2; V: TRBV2; J: TRBJ2-1; size: once; length: 16; CDR3: CASSPWTSGFYNEQFF; DNA: TGTGCCAGCAGTCCTTGGACTAGCGGGTTCTACAATGAGCAGTTCTTC
D: TRBD1; V: TRBV5-1; J: TRBJ2-6; size: -; length: 19; CDR3: CASSLAGQVHFSGANVLTF; DNA: TGCGCCAGCAGCTTGGCCGGACAGGTCCACTTCTCTGGGGCCAACGTCCTGACTTTC
D: TRBD1; V: TRBV30; J: TRBJ2-1; size: -; length: 14; CDR3: CAWSVLGQGFEQFF; DNA: TGTGCCTGGAGTGTATTAGGACAGGGCTTTGAGCAGTTCTTC
D: -; V: TRBV6-5; J: TRBJ1-2; size: -; length: 12; CDR3: CASTRGNYGYTF; DNA: TGTGCCAGCACGAGGGGGAACTATGGCTACACCTTC
D: -; V: TRBV5-1; J: TRBJ2-7; size: -; length: 15; CDR3: CASSLSPDRNYEQYF; DNA: TGCGCCAGCAGCTTGAGCCCGGACAGAAACTACGAGCAGTACTTC
D: TRBD2; V: TRBV5-1; J: TRBJ2-3; size: -; length: 15; CDR3: CASSLPSGGGDTQYF; DNA: TGCGCCAGCAGCTTGCCTAGCGGGGGCGGGGATACGCAGTATTTT
D: TRBD2; V: TRBV5-1; J: TRBJ2-1; size: -; length: 15; CDR3: CASRSTSDFYNEQFF; DNA: TGCGCCAGCAGGTCGACTAGCGACTTCTACAATGAGCAGTTCTTC
D: TRBD2; V: TRBV5-1; J: TRBJ2-7; size: -; length: 15; CDR3: CASSLESGGAGEQYF; DNA: TGCGCCAGCAGCTTGGAGAGCGGGGGGGCGGGCGAGCAGTACTTC
D: -; V: TRBV5-4; J: TRBJ1-1; size: -; length: 15; CDR3: CASSLDGGGNTEAFF; DNA: TGTGCCAGCAGCCTCGACGGGGGGGGAAACACTGAAGCTTTCTTT
D: TRBD1; V: TRBV7-6; J: TRBJ1-3; size: -; length: 16; CDR3: CASSSRDRGSGNTIYF; DNA: TGTGCCAGCAGCTCCCGCGACAGGGGCTCTGGAAACACCATATATTTT
D: -; V: TRBV6-5; J: TRBJ2-3; size: -; length: 12; CDR3: CASKTPRDTQYF; DNA: TGTGCCAGCAAGACACCCAGAGATACGCAGTATTTT
D: TRBD1; V: TRBV24-1; J: TRBJ2-1; size: -; length: 16; CDR3: CATREEYRDSYNEQFF; DNA: TGTGCCACCAGGGAAGAATACCGGGACAGCTACAATGAGCAGTTCTTC
D: -; V: TRBV12-3/TRBV12-4; J: TRBJ1-2; size: -; length: 13; CDR3: CASSFTANYGYTF; DNA: TGTGCCAGCAGTTTTACAGCAAACTATGGCTACACCTTC
D: -; V: TRBV24-1; J: TRBJ2-1; size: -; length: 17; CDR3: CATSDFGLGGWNNEQFF; DNA: TGTGCCACCAGTGATTTCGGCCTGGGAGGCTGGAACAATGAGCAGTTCTTC
D: -; V: TRBV21-1; J: TRBJ2-3; size: -; length: 16; CDR3: CASSPPAGSSTDTQYF; DNA: TGTGCCAGCAGCCCTCCCGCGGGGTCTAGCACAGATACGCAGTATTTT
D: TRBD2; V: TRBV7-9; J: TRBJ2-7; size: -; length: 17; CDR3: CASSPSQAGAARYEQYF; DNA: TGTGCCAGCAGCCCAAGTCAAGCGGGGGCCGCGCGGTACGAGCAGTACTTC
D: -; V: TRBV9; J: TRBJ1-5; size: -; length: 13; CDR3: CASSVSSNQPQHF; DNA: TGTGCCAGCAGCGTCTCTAGCAATCAGCCCCAGCATTTT
D: -; V: TRBV3-1/TRBV3-2; J: TRBJ2-5; size: -; length: 13; CDR3: CASSQDWRETQYF; DNA: TGTGCCAGCAGCCAAGATTGGAGAGAGACCCAGTACTTC
D: -; V: TRBV15; J: TRBJ1-3; size: -; length: 15; CDR3: CATSRGRGDGNTIYF; DNA: TGTGCCACCAGCAGAGGAAGAGGAGATGGAAACACCATATATTTT
D: TRBD2; V: TRBV5-1; J: TRBJ2-1; size: once; length: 15; CDR3: CASSPRGGGYNEQFF; DNA: TGCGCCAGCAGCCCGAGGGGCGGGGGTTACAATGAGCAGTTCTTC
D: -; V: TRBV28; J: TRBJ1-1; size: -; length: 14; CDR3: CASSLSTVNTEAFF; DNA: TGTGCCAGCAGTTTATCAACAGTAAACACTGAAGCTTTCTTT
D: TRBD2; V: TRBV5-6; J: TRBJ2-3; size: -; length: 15; CDR3: CASRIGLAGADTQYF; DNA: TGTGCCAGCAGAATCGGACTAGCGGGGGCGGATACGCAGTATTTT
D: TRBD1; V: TRBV5-1; J: TRBJ2-6; size: -; length: 17; CDR3: CASSPPGTGTGANVLTF; DNA: TGCGCCAGCAGCCCCCCGGGGACAGGGACTGGGGCCAACGTCCTGACTTTC
D: TRBD1; V: TRBV7-2; J: TRBJ1-2; size: -; length: 13; CDR3: CASSLSFGTGDTF; DNA: TGTGCCAGCAGCTTAAGTTTTGGGACAGGGGACACCTTC
D: TRBD1; V: TRBV18; J: TRBJ2-5; size: once; length: 14; CDR3: CASSHNRGQETQYF; DNA: TGTGCCAGCTCGCACAACAGGGGGCAAGAGACCCAGTACTTC
D: TRBD1; V: TRBV2; J: TRBJ2-6; size: -; length: 18; CDR3: CASNRAGTGGSGANVLTF; DNA: TGTGCCAGCAATAGGGCGGGGACAGGGGGTTCAGGGGCCAACGTCCTGACTTTC
D: TRBD1; V: TRBV10-3; J: TRBJ1-4; size: -; length: 14; CDR3: CAISEGRGDEKLFF; DNA: TGTGCCATCAGTGAGGGCAGGGGGGATGAAAAACTGTTTTTT
D: TRBD1; V: TRBV7-8; J: TRBJ1-2; size: -; length: 14; CDR3: CASSSKTGSEGYTF; DNA: TGTGCCAGCAGCTCGAAGACAGGGTCGGAAGGCTACACCTTC
D: -; V: TRBV13; J: TRBJ2-2; size: -; length: 16; CDR3: CASSPDWRANTGELFF; DNA: TGTGCCAGCAGCCCGGACTGGAGGGCGAACACCGGGGAGCTGTTTTTT
D: -; V: TRBV6-1; J: TRBJ1-1; size: -; length: 14; CDR3: CASSEEGPNTEAFF; DNA: TGTGCCAGCAGTGAGGAGGGCCCAAACACTGAAGCTTTCTTT
D: -; V: TRBV24-1; J: TRBJ2-3; size: -; length: 14; CDR3: CATSATKRADTQYF; DNA: TGTGCCACCAGTGCCACAAAACGGGCAGATACGCAGTATTTT
D: -; V: TRBV2; J: TRBJ1-2; size: -; length: 14; CDR3: CASSALGQGNGYTF; DNA: TGTGCCAGCAGTGCCCTGGGACAAGGAAATGGCTACACCTTC
D: -; V: TRBV10-3; J: TRBJ2-3; size: -; length: 13; CDR3: CAISLQGADTQYF; DNA: TGTGCCATCAGTTTGCAGGGCGCAGATACGCAGTATTTT
D: -; V: TRBV6-5; J: TRBJ1-2; size: -; length: 12; CDR3: CASSPGIYGYTF; DNA: TGTGCCAGCAGCCCAGGGATCTATGGCTACACCTTC
D: -; V: TRBV7-9; J: TRBJ2-5; size: once; length: 14; CDR3: CASKLGAVQETQYF; DNA: TGTGCCAGCAAATTAGGGGCAGTCCAAGAGACCCAGTACTTC
D: TRBD1; V: TRBV4-1; J: TRBJ1-2; size: -; length: 13; CDR3: CASSRGDRQGYTF; DNA: TGCGCCAGCAGCCGAGGGGACAGGCAGGGCTACACCTTC
D: -; V: TRBV5-4; J: TRBJ2-1; size: -; length: 15; CDR3: CASSLAGQFEDEQFF; DNA: TGTGCCAGCAGCTTGGCTGGACAGTTTGAGGATGAGCAGTTCTTC
D: -; V: TRBV5-5; J: TRBJ2-7; size: -; length: 14; CDR3: CASSLQVLTTEQYF; DNA: TGTGCCAGCAGCTTACAGGTATTGACGACGGAGCAGTACTTC
D: -; V: TRBV11-3; J: TRBJ1-6; size: -; length: 13; CDR3: CASSPDSNSPLHF; DNA: TGTGCCAGCAGCCCTGACAGTAATTCACCCCTCCACTTT
D: TRBD1; V: TRBV5-5; J: TRBJ1-1; size: -; length: 15; CDR3: CASRHRQGGNTEAFF; DNA: TGTGCCAGCAGGCATAGACAGGGCGGGAACACTGAAGCTTTCTTT
D: TRBD1; V: TRBV30; J: TRBJ1-2; size: -; length: 15; CDR3: CAWTNRDRGNYGYTF; DNA: TGTGCCTGGACGAACCGGGACAGGGGGAACTATGGCTACACCTTC
D: -; V: TRBV19; J: TRBJ1-2; size: -; length: 13; CDR3: CASSIPGSYGYTF; DNA: TGTGCCAGTAGTATACCCGGTAGCTATGGCTACACCTTC
D: TRBD2; V: TRBV2; J: TRBJ2-3; size: few; length: 14; CDR3: CASSTSGTTGTQYF; DNA: TGTGCCAGCAGTACTAGCGGGACAACGGGTACGCAGTATTTT
D: -; V: TRBV27; J: TRBJ2-7; size: -; length: 14; CDR3: CASSLRVAHYEQYF; DNA: TGTGCCAGCAGTTTACGGGTAGCCCACTACGAGCAGTACTTC
D: -; V: TRBV2; J: TRBJ1-1; size: once; length: 11; CDR3: CASNSGLGAFF; DNA: TGTGCCAGCAATAGCGGTCTAGGAGCTTTCTTT
D: -; V: TRBV19; J: TRBJ1-1; size: -; length: 14; CDR3: CASSMDRSNTEAFF; DNA: TGTGCCAGTAGTATGGACAGATCGAACACTGAAGCTTTCTTT
D: -; V: TRBV11-2; J: TRBJ2-2; size: -; length: 13; CDR3: CASSRQFTGELFF; DNA: TGTGCCAGCAGCCGACAGTTCACCGGGGAGCTGTTTTTT
D: TRBD1; V: TRBV19; J: TRBJ1-6; size: once; length: 13; CDR3: CATTGQGNSPLHF; DNA: TGTGCCACAACCGGACAGGGGAATTCACCCCTCCACTTT
D: TRBD1; V: TRBV12-3/TRBV12-4; J: TRBJ2-2; size: -; length: 13; CDR3: CASRRTGTGELFF; DNA: TGTGCCAGCCGAAGGACAGGGACCGGGGAGCTGTTTTTT
D: TRBD1; V: TRBV6-5; J: TRBJ1-1; size: -; length: 13; CDR3: CASSWNRGAEAFF; DNA: TGTGCCAGCAGTTGGAACAGGGGCGCTGAAGCTTTCTTT
D: TRBD1; V: TRBV9; J: TRBJ2-3; size: -; length: 17; CDR3: CASSVGTGRVGTDTQYF; DNA: TGTGCCAGCAGCGTCGGGACAGGGAGAGTCGGCACAGATACGCAGTATTTT
D: -; V: TRBV2; J: TRBJ1-3; size: -; length: 14; CDR3: CASTTGDSGNTIYF; DNA: TGTGCCAGCACGACGGGAGACTCTGGAAACACCATATATTTT
D: -; V: TRBV29-1; J: TRBJ1-2; size: -; length: 12; CDR3: CSVEGSNYGYTF; DNA: TGCAGCGTTGAGGGCTCTAACTATGGCTACACCTTC
D: TRBD1; V: TRBV7-6; J: TRBJ2-1; size: few; length: 15; CDR3: CASSLVRQGAGEQFF; DNA: TGTGCCAGCAGCTTAGTCCGACAGGGCGCTGGTGAGCAGTTCTTC
D: -; V: TRBV3-1/TRBV3-2; J: TRBJ1-2; size: -; length: 15; CDR3: CASSQGVGGVGGYTF; DNA: TGTGCCAGCAGCCAAGGCGTCGGGGGGGTCGGCGGCTACACCTTC
D: -; V: TRBV5-5; J: TRBJ1-6; size: few; length: 15; CDR3: CASSLVSSYNSPLHF; DNA: TGTGCCAGCAGCTTGGTGAGCTCCTATAATTCACCCCTCCACTTT